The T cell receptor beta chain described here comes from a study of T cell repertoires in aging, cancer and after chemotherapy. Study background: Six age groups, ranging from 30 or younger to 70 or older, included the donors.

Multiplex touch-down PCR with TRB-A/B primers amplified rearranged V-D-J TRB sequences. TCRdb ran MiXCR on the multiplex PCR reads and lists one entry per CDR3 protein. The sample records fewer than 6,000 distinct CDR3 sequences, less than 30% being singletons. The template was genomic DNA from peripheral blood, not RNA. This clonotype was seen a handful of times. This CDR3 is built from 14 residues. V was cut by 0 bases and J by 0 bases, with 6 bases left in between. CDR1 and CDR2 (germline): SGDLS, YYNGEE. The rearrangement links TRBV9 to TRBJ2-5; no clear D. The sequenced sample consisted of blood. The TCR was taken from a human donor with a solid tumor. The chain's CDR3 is CASSVVGNQETQYF. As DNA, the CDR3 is TGTGCCAGCAGCGTAGTTGGCAACCAAGAGACCCAGTACTTC.